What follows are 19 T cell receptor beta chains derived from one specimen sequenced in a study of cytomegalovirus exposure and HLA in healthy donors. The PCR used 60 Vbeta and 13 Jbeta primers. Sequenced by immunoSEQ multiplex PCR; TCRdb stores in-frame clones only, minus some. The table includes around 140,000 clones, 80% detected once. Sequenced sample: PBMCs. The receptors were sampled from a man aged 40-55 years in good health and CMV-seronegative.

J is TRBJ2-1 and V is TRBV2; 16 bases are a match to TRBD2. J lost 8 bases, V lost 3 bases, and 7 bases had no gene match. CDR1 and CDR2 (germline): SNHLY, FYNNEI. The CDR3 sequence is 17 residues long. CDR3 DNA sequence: TGTGCCAGCAGTGACCTCGGGACTAGCGGGGGGGCCTATGAGCAGTTCTTC. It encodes CASSDLGTSGGAYEQFF.

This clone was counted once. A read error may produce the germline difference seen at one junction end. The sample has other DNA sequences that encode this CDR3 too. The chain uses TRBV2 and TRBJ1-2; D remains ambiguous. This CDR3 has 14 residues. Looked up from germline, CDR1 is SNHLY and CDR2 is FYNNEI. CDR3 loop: CASSEFREGYGYTF. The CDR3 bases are TGTGCCAGCAGTGAATTCCGTGAGGGCTATGGCTATACCTTC.

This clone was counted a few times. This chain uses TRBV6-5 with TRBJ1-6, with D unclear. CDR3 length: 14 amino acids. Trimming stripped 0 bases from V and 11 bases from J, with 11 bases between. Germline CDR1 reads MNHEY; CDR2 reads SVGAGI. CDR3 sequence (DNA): TGTGCCAGCAGTTACTCGATAGGAGAGCCACCCCTCCACTTT. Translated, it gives CASSYSIGEPPLHF.

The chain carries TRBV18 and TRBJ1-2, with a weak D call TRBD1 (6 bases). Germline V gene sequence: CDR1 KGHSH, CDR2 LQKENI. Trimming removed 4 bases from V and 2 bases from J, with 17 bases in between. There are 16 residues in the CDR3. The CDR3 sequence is CASSQDGQSLNYGYTF. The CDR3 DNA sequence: TGTGCCAGCTCACAAGACGGACAGAGCTTGAACTATGGCTACACCTTC.

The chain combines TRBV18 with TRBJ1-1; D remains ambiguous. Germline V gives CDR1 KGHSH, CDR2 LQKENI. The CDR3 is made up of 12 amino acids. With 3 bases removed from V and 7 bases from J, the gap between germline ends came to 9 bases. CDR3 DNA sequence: TGTGCCAGCTCACCCTATTTGAATGAAGCTTTCTTT. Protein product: CASSPYLNEAFF.

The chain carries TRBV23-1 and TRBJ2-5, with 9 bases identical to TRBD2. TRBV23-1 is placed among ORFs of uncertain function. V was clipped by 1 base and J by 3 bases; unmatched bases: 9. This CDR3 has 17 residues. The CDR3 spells CASSQWGSSGEKETQYF. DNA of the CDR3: TGCGCCAGCAGTCAATGGGGCTCTAGCGGGGAGAAAGAGACCCAGTACTTC.

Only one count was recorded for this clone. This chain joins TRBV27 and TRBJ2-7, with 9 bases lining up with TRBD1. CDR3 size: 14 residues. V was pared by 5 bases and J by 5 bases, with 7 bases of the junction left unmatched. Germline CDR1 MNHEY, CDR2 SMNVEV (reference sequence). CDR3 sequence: CASSLWDRENEQYF. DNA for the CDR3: TGTGCCAGCAGTCTGTGGGACAGGGAGAACGAGCAGTACTTC.

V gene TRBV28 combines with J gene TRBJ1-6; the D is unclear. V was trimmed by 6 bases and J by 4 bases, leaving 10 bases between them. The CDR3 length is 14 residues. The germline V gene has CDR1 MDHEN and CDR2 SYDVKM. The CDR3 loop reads CASRPTGYNSPLHF. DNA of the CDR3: TGTGCCAGCAGACCTACCGGGTATAATTCACCCCTCCACTTT.

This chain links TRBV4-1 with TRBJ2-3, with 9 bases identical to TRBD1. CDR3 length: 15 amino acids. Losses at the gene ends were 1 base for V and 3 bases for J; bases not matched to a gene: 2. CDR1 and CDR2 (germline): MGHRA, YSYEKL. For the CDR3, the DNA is TGCGCCAGCAGCCAAGCCGGGACAGGGACAGATACGCAGTATTTT. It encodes CASSQAGTGTDTQYF.

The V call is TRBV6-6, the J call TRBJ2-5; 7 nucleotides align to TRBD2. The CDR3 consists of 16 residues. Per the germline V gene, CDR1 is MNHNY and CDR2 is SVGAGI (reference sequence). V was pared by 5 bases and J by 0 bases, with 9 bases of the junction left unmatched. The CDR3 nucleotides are TGTGCCAGCAGTAACCCCCACGGGGGGTACCAAGAGACCCAGTACTTC. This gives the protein CASSNPHGGYQETQYF.

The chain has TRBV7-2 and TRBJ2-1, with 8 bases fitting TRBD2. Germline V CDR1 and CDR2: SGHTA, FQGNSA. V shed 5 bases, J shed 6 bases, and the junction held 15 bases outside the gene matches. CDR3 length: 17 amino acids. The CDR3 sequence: CASSPRLAGGASNEQFF. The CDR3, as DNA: TGTGCCAGCAGCCCTCGCTTGGCCGGGGGGGCCAGCAATGAGCAGTTCTTC. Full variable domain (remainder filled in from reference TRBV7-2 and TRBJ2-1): GAGVSQSPSNKVTEKGKDVELRCDPISGHTALYWYRQSLGQGLEFLIYFQGNSAPDKSGLPSDRFSAERTGGSVSTLTIQRTQQEDSAVYLCASSPRLAGGASNEQFFGPGTRLTVL.

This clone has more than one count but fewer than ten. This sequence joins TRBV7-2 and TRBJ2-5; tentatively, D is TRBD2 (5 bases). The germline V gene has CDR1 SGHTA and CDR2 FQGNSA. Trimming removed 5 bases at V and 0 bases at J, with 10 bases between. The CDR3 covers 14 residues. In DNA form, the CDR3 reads TGTGCCAGCAGCCTAGGAGGCTACCAAGAGACCCAGTACTTC. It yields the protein CASSLGGYQETQYF. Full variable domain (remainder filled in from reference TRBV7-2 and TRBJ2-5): GAGVSQSPSNKVTEKGKDVELRCDPISGHTALYWYRQSLGQGLEFLIYFQGNSAPDKSGLPSDRFSAERTGGSVSTLTIQRTQQEDSAVYLCASSLGGYQETQYFGPGTRLLVL.

CDR3 region: CASSLRPGTGLGYTF. The CDR3 region has the DNA TGCGCCAGCAGCTTGCGACCCGGGACAGGACTTGGCTACACCTTC. The chain is built from TRBV5-1 and TRBJ1-2, with TRBD1 matching over 8 bases. In germline, CDR1 is SGHRS, CDR2 YFSETQ. J lost 7 bases, V lost 1 base, and 9 bases had no gene match. The CDR3 has 15 residues. Full variable domain (rest looked up from reference TRBV5-1 and TRBJ1-2): KAGVTQTPRYLIKTRGQQVTLSCSPISGHRSVSWYQQTPGQGLQFLFEYFSETQRNKGNFPGRFSGRQFSNSRSEMNVSTLELGDSALYLCASSLRPGTGLGYTFGSGTRLTVV.

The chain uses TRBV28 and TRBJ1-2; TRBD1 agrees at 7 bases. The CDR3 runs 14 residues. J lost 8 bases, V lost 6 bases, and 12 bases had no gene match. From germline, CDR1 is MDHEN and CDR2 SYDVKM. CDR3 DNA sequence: TGTGCCAGCAGAGAAACAGGGGCCGCTAGGGGCTACACCTTC. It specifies CASRETGAARGYTF.

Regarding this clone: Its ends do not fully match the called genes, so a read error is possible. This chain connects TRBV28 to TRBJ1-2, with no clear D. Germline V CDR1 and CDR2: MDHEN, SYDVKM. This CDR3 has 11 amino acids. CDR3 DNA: TGTGCCAGCCAGGATTTATACTCGCACCTCTTC. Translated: CASQDLYSHLF.

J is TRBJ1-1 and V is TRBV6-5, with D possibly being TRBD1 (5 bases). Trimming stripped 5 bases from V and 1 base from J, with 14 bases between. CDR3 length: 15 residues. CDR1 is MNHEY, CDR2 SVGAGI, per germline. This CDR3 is CASSLQGLPNTEAFF. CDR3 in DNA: TGTGCCAGCAGTCTGCAGGGACTGCCGAACACTGAAGCTTTCTTT.

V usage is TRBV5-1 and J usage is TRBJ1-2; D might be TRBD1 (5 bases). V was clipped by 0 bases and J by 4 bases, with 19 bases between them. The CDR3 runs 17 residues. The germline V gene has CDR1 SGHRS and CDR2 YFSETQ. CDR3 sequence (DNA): TGCGCCAGCAGCTTGGGCTCGGCAGGGATTAATGGCTATGGCTACACCTTC. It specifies CASSLGSAGINGYGYTF.

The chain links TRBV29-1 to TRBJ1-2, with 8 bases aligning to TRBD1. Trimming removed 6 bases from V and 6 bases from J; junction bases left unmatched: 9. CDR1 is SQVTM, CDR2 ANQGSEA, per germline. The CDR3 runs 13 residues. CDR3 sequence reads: CSVPDRERNGYTF. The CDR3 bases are TGCAGCGTCCCGGACAGGGAAAGGAATGGCTACACCTTC.

CDR3 nucleotides: TGTGCCGCAGGGATTGAGCAGTACTTC. Protein sequence: CAAGIEQYF. The chain couples TRBV6-1 to TRBJ2-7; possible D gene TRBD1, 5 bases. The V end lost 11 bases, the J end lost 7 bases, and 9 bases lay between the germline ends. The CDR3 runs 9 residues. Germline V CDR1 and CDR2: MNHNS, SASEGT.